A single sample is the source of the 21 T cell receptor beta chains below, sequenced in a study of cytomegalovirus exposure and HLA in healthy donors. Profiled with immunoSEQ multiplex PCR; TCRdb holds only in-frame clones, not every one. Of 200,000 or so clones in the sample, around four fifths were seen once. The sample was PBMCs. These receptors were obtained from a woman between 18 and 29 years old in good health and CMV-seronegative.

V gene TRBV9 combines with J gene TRBJ2-7; 13 bases match TRBD2. Per germline, CDR1 SGDLS and CDR2 YYNGEE. Trimming at V came to 0 bases and at J to 4 bases, leaving 1 base not matched to a gene. The CDR3 runs to 15 residues. CDR3: CASSVGTSGSYEQYF. CDR3 in DNA: TGTGCCAGCAGCGTAGGGACTAGCGGGAGTTACGAGCAGTACTTC.

The genes are TRBV5-1 and TRBJ1-1; possible D gene TRBD1, 5 bases. V was trimmed by 4 bases and J by 8 bases, leaving 12 bases between them. From germline, CDR1 is SGHRS and CDR2 YFSETQ. The CDR3 covers 12 residues. This CDR3 is CASSIGHSEAFF. For the CDR3, the DNA is TGCGCCAGCAGCATCGGACACTCAGAAGCTTTCTTT.

The genes are TRBV19 and TRBJ2-7; D is possibly TRBD1 (5 bases). This CDR3 is built from 12 residues. V was trimmed by 8 bases and J by 11 bases, leaving 19 bases between them. The germline V gene has CDR1 LNHDA and CDR2 SQIVND (reference sequence). CDR3 nucleotide sequence: TGTGCCAGTGGGGTATCGGACAAGGGGAAGTACTTC. Amino acid sequence: CASGVSDKGKYF. The full variable domain, rest sourced from reference TRBV19 and TRBJ2-7, is DGGITQSPKYLFRKEGQNVTLSCEQNLNHDAMYWYRQDPGQGLRLIYYSQIVNDFQKGDIAEGYSVSREKKESFPLTVTSAQKNPTAFYLCASGVSDKGKYFGPGTRLTVT.

V is TRBV27 and J is TRBJ2-2, with 10 positions matching TRBD1. Germline V CDR1 and CDR2: MNHEY, SMNVEV (reference sequence). CDR3 length: 14 amino acids. V lost 6 bases to trimming and J lost 10 bases; unmatched junction nucleotides: 8. The CDR3 nucleotides read TGTGCCAGCAGCCTCGGGACAGGGGCCGTGGAGCTGTTTTTT. Its protein is CASSLGTGAVELFF.

The genes are TRBV27 and TRBJ2-2; D gene uncertain. CDR1 is MNHEY, CDR2 SMNVEV, per germline (reference sequence). V lost 0 bases to trimming and J lost 6 bases, with 17 bases between them. The CDR3 sequence is 17 residues long. The CDR3 nucleotides read TGTGCCAGCAGTTTATCTAAAAAGGTCAGAGGACCCGGGGAGCTGTTTTTT. As protein: CASSLSKKVRGPGELFF.

This clone was counted once. The genes are TRBV5-1 and TRBJ2-3; D remains unclear. The CDR3 extends over 15 amino acids. Between the trimmed V and J ends, which lost 1 base and 0 bases, there was a span of 9 bases. The germline V gene encodes CDR1 SGHRS and CDR2 YFSETQ. CDR3 amino acids: CASSLTSSSTDTQYF. Written as DNA, the CDR3 is TGCGCCAGCAGCTTGACTTCCTCTAGCACAGATACGCAGTATTTT.

As regards this clone: The DNA is omitted, as the CDR3 cannot be located on it reliably, and the CDR3 follows TCRdb's listing. This chain uses TRBV28 with TRBJ1-4; TRBD1 is the table's D call, not checked against the DNA. The V gene's germline CDR1 is MDHEN and CDR2 SYDVKM. The CDR3 is made up of 12 amino acids, end residues included. CDR3 sequence reads: CASSSSLGTALF.

The genes are TRBV5-6 and TRBJ2-1, with 7 nucleotides matching TRBD1. The CDR3 is 16 amino acids. With 1 base clipped from V and 8 bases from J, the junction kept 12 bases outside the gene matches. Germline V gene lookup returns CDR1 SGHDT and CDR2 YYEEEE. CDR3 sequence reads: CASSLLLGQVSDEQFF. The CDR3 bases are TGTGCCAGCAGCTTGCTCCTTGGACAGGTTAGCGATGAGCAGTTCTTC.

The chain links TRBV6-1 to TRBJ1-1, with a weak D call TRBD1 (6 bases). V shed 6 bases and J shed 6 bases, with 14 bases lying between them. This CDR3 region has 13 residues. CDR1 and CDR2 (germline): MNHNS, SASEGT. CDR3 region: CASSQGIRAEAFF. CDR3 DNA: TGTGCCAGCAGCCAGGGGATTCGCGCTGAAGCTTTCTTT.

The chain carries TRBV28 and TRBJ2-7; a possible D gene is TRBD1 (5 bases). Trimming removed 3 bases at V and 4 bases at J, with 13 bases between. The CDR3 length is 14 residues. CDR1 is MDHEN, CDR2 SYDVKM, per germline. The DNA for the CDR3 is TGTGCCAGCAGTTTCCAGGGCCGTGTGTACGAGCAGTACTTC. The encoded protein is CASSFQGRVYEQYF.

This clone came up a few times. The rearrangement joins TRBV7-2 to TRBJ2-1; D is undetermined. There are 13 residues in the CDR3. CDR1 SGHTA and CDR2 FQGNSA come from the germline V gene. Trimming shortened V by 1 base and J by 5 bases, and 6 bases separated the two germline ends. This chain's CDR3 is CASSLGGHNEQFF. DNA for the CDR3: TGTGCCAGCAGCTTAGGCGGTCACAATGAGCAGTTCTTC.

This chain joins TRBV6-5 and TRBJ1-2; 10 bases are shared with TRBD1. This CDR3 has 15 residues. Germline V gives CDR1 MNHEY, CDR2 SVGAGI. The V segment lost 5 bases and the J segment 10 bases; nucleotides outside the gene matches: 13. DNA for the CDR3: TGTGCCAGCAGTGTAGGGGACAGGGGCCCTGTATCCTACACCTTC. Its protein product is CASSVGDRGPVSYTF.

V usage is TRBV5-1 and J usage is TRBJ1-4, with TRBD1 matching over 7 bases. CDR1 and CDR2 (germline): SGHRS, YFSETQ. Losses at the gene ends were 0 bases for V and 8 bases for J; bases not matched to a gene: 4. The CDR3 is 14 residues long. In DNA, the CDR3 is TGCGCCAGCAGCTTGGGGCAGGGGGAGGAAAAACTGTTTTTT. The encoded protein is CASSLGQGEEKLFF.

The chain combines TRBV18 with TRBJ1-1; 7 bases are shared with TRBD1. The CDR3 sequence is 16 residues long. The germline V gene encodes CDR1 KGHSH and CDR2 LQKENI. The ends lost 4 bases at V and 0 bases at J; junction bases unmatched: 8. CDR3 nucleotides: TGTGCCAGCTCACGGCGACTGGGACAGATGAACACTGAAGCTTTCTTT. Residues: CASSRRLGQMNTEAFF.

This clone came up a few times. V is TRBV7-3 and J is TRBJ2-2, with D maybe TRBD1 (6 bases). Trimming took 5 bases from V and 2 from J, leaving 9 bases between them. Germline V gene sequence: CDR1 SGHTA, CDR2 FQGTGA. The CDR3 is made up of 14 amino acids. CDR3 protein: CASSLDRNTGELFF. The CDR3 DNA reads TGTGCCAGCAGCCTGGACAGAAACACCGGGGAGCTGTTTTTT.

This chain joins TRBV25-1 and TRBJ2-1; TRBD2 matches at 12 bases. V shed 6 bases and J 10 bases; nucleotides not matched to a gene: 7. Germline V gene sequence: CDR1 MGHDK, CDR2 SYGVNS. CDR3 length: 14 amino acids. The CDR3 DNA follows: TGTGCCAGCAGCACTAGCGGGAGGTTGGAAGAGCAGTTCTTC. Translated: CASSTSGRLEEQFF. The entire variable domain, with the rest obtained from reference TRBV25-1 and TRBJ2-1, is as follows: EADIYQTPRYLVIGTGKKITLECSQTMGHDKMYWYQQDPGMELHLIHYSYGVNSTEKGDLSSESTVSRIRTEHFPLTLESARPSHTSQYLCASSTSGRLEEQFFGPGTRLTVL.

V usage is TRBV27 and J usage is TRBJ2-3; 11 bases agree with TRBD2. Germline CDR1 is MNHEY and CDR2 is SMNVEV (reference sequence). The CDR3 totals 14 residues. The V segment lost 2 bases and the J segment 6 bases; nucleotides outside the gene matches: 1. CDR3 DNA: TGTGCCAGCAGTTTACTAGCGGGAGGTGATACGCAGTATTTT. Protein: CASSLLAGGDTQYF.

The V gene is TRBV6-4, the J gene TRBJ1-1; no firm D call. Trimming shortened V by 0 bases and J by 2 bases, and 4 bases separated the two germline ends. This CDR3 spans 13 amino acids. Germline V gene sequence: CDR1 MRHNA, CDR2 SNTAGT. CDR3 in amino acids: CASSDSGNTEAFF. The CDR3 region has the DNA TGTGCCAGCAGTGACTCGGGCAACACTGAAGCTTTCTTT.

This chain connects TRBV5-1 to TRBJ2-2; D is ambiguous. This CDR3 has 14 amino acids. Between the trimmed V and J ends, which lost 0 bases and 1 base, there was a span of 4 bases. The germline V gene has CDR1 SGHRS and CDR2 YFSETQ. This CDR3 is CASSLVLNTGELFF. CDR3 nucleotides: TGCGCCAGCAGCTTGGTTCTGAACACCGGGGAGCTGTTTTTT.

V gene TRBV30 combines with J gene TRBJ2-3, with 15 bases matching TRBD2. With V trimmed by 2 bases and J by 0 bases, 9 bases remained unmatched. The CDR3 runs to 19 residues. Germline lookup yields CDR1 GTSNPN and CDR2 SVGIG (reference sequence). The CDR3: CAWSTGTSGGRTSTDTQYF. The CDR3 bases are TGTGCCTGGAGTACGGGGACTAGCGGGGGGCGTACTAGCACAGATACGCAGTATTTT.

This rearrangement joins TRBV5-1 to TRBJ1-2; D possibly corresponds to TRBD1 (5 bases). Trimming took off 4 bases at V and 6 bases at J, with 13 bases between the two ends. CDR3 size: 13 residues. CDR1 and CDR2 (germline): SGHRS, YFSETQ. The DNA for the CDR3 is TGCGCCAGCAGCCGGGGGGACGGAGATGGCTACACCTTC. It translates to CASSRGDGDGYTF.